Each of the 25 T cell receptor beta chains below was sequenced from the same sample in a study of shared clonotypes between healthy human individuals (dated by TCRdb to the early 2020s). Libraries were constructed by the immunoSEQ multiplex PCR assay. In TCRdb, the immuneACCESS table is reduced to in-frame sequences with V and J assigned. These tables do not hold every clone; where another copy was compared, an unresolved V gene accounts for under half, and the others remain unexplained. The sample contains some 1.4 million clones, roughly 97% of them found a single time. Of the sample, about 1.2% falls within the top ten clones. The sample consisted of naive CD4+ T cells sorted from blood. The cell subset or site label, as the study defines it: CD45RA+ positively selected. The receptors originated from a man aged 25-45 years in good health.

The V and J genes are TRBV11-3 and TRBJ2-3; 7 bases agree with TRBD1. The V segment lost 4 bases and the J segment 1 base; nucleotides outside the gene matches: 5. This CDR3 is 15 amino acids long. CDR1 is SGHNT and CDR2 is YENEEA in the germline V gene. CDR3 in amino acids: CASSSRGHRTDTQYF. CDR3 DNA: TGTGCCAGCAGCTCAAGGGGGCACCGCACAGATACGCAGTATTTT.

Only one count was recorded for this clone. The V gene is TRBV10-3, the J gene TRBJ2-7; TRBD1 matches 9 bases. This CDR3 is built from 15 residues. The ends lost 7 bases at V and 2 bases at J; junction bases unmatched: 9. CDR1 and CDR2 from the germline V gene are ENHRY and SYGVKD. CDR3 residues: CAINENRGRAYEQYF. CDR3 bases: TGTGCCATCAACGAAAACAGGGGGCGAGCCTACGAGCAGTACTTC.

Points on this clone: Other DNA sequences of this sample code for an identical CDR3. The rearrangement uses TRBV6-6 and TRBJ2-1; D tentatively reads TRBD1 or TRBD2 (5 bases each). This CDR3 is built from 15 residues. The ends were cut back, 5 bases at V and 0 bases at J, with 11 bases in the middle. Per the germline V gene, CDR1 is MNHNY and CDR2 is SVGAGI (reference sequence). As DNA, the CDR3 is TGTGCCAGCAGTCTCGGGGACCCCTCCTACAATGAGCAGTTCTTC. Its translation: CASSLGDPSYNEQFF.

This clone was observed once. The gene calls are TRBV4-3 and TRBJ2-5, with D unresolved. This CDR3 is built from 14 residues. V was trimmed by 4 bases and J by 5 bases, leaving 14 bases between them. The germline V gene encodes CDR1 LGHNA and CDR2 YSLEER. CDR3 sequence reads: CASSRRLGLETQYF. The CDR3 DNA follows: TGCGCCAGCAGCCGTAGGCTAGGGTTGGAGACCCAGTACTTC.

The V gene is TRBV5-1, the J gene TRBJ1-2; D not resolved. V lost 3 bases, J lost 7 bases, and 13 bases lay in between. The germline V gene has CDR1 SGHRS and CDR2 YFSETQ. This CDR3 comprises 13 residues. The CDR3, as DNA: TGCGCCAGCAGCTCCACTCCCCTCGGTGGCTACACCTTC. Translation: CASSSTPLGGYTF.

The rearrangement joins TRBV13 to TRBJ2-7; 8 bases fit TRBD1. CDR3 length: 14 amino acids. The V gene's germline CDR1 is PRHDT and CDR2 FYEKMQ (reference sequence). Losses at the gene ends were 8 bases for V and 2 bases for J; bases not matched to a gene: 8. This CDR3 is CASARTGPAYEQYF. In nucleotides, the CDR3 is TGTGCCAGCGCGAGGACAGGGCCTGCCTACGAGCAGTACTTC.

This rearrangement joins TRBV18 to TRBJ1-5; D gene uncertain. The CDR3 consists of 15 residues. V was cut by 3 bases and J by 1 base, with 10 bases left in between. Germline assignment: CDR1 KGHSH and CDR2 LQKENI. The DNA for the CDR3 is TGTGCCAGCTCACCTCAACAACTCAGCAATCAGCCCCAGCATTTT. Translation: CASSPQQLSNQPQHF.

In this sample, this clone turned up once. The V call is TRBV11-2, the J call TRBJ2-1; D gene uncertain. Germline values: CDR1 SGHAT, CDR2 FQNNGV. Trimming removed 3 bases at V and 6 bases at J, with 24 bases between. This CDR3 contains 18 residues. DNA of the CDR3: TGTGCCAGCAGCTTTAAAATCGAGTTGGGTACAGCGTCCAATGAGCAGTTCTTC. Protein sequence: CASSFKIELGTASNEQFF.

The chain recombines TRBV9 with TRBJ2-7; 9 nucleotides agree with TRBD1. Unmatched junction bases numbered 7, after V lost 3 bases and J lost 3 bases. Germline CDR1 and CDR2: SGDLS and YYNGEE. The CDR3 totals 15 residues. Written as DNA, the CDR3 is TGTGCCAGCAGCGCACAGGGGGCACAGGTCTACGAGCAGTACTTC. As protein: CASSAQGAQVYEQYF. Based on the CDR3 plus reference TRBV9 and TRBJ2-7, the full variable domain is DSGVTQTPKHLITATGQRVTLRCSPRSGDLSVYWYQQSLDQGLQFLIQYYNGEERAKGNILERFSAQQFPDLHSELNLSSLELGDSALYFCASSAQGAQVYEQYFGPGTRLTVT.

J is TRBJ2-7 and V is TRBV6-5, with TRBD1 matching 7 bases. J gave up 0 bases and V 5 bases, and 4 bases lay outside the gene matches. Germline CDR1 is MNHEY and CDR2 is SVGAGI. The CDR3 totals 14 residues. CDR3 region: CASSNRQGSYEQYF. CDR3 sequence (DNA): TGTGCCAGCAGTAACCGACAGGGCTCCTACGAGCAGTACTTC.

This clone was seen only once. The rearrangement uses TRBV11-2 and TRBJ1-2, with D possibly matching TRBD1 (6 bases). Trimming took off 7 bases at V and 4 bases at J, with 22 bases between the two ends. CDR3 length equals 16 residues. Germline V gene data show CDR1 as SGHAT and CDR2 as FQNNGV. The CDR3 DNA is TGTGCCAGCACCCCACGGATAAGACAGGAACCCTATGGCTACACCTTC. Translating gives CASTPRIRQEPYGYTF.

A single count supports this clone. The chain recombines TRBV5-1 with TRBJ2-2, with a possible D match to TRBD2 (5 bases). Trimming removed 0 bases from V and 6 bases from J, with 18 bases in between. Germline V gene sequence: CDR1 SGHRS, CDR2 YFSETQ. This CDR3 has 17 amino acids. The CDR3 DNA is TGCGCCAGCAGCTTGGTTTGGAACCGAGGAGGCGCCGGGGAGCTGTTTTTT. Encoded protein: CASSLVWNRGGAGELFF.

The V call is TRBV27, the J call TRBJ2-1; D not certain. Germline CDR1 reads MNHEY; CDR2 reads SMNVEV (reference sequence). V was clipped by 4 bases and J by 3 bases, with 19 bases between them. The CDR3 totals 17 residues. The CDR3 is CASSSGSHSRNYNEQFF. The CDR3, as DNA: TGTGCCAGCAGTTCGGGTAGCCATTCAAGAAACTACAATGAGCAGTTCTTC.

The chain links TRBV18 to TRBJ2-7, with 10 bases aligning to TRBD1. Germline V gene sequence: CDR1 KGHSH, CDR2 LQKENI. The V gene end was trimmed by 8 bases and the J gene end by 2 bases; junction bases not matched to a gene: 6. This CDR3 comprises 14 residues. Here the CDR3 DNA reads TGTGCCAGCACCCTGGGGACAGGGGCCTACGAGCAGTACTTC. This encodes CASTLGTGAYEQYF.

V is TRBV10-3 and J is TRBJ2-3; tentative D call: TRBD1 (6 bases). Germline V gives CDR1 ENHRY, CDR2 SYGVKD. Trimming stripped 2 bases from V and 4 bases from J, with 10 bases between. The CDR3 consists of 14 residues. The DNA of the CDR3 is TGTGCCATCAGTGAGCAGGGGTGGGCAGATACGCAGTATTTT. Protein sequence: CAISEQGWADTQYF.

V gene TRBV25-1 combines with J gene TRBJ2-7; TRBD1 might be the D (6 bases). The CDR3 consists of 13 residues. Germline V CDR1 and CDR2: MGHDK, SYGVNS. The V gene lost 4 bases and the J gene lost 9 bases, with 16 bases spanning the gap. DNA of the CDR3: TGTGCCAGCAGTGGACCGGACAGATCTAGGCAGTACTTC. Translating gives CASSGPDRSRQYF.

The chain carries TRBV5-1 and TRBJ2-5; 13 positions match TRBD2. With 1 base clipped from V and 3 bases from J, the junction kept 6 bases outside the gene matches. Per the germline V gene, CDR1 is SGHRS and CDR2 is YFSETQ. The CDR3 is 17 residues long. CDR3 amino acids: CASSLWLLAGGKETQYF. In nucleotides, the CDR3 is TGCGCCAGCAGCTTGTGGTTACTAGCGGGAGGGAAAGAGACCCAGTACTTC.

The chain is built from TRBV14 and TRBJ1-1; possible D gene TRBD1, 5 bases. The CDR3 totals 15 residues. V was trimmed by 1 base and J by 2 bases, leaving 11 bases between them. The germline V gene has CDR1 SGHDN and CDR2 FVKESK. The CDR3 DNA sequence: TGTGCCAGCAGCCAAGTAGGGGAGAGCAACACTGAAGCTTTCTTT. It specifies CASSQVGESNTEAFF.

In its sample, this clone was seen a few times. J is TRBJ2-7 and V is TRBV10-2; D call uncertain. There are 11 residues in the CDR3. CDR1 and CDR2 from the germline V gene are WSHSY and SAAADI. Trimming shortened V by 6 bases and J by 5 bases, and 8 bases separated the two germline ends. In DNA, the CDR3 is TGCGCCAGCAGAGACCGGGACGAGCAGTACTTC. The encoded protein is CASRDRDEQYF.

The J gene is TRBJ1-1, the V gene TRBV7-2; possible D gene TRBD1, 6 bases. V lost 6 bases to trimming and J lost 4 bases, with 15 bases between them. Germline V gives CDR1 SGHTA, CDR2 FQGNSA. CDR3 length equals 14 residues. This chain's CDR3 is CASRFYRDGTEAFF. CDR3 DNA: TGTGCCAGCAGGTTTTACAGGGATGGCACTGAAGCTTTCTTT.

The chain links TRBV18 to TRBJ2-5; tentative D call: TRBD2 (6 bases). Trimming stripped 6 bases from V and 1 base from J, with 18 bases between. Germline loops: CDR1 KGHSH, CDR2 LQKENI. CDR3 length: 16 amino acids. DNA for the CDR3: TGTGCCAGCTCGCTCCTACACCGGGACTCCCAAGAGACCCAGTACTTC. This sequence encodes CASSLLHRDSQETQYF.

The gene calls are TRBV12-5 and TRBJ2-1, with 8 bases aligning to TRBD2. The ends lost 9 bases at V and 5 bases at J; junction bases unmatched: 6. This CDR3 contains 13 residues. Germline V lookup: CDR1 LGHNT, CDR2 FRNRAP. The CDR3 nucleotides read TGTGCTAGCCAAGCGGGAGTGCACAATGAGCAGTTCTTC. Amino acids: CASQAGVHNEQFF.

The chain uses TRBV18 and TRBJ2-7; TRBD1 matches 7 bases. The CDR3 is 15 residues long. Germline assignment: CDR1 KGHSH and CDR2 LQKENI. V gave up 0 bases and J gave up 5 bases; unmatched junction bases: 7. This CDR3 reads CASSPPEQGFHEQYF. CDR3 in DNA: TGTGCCAGCTCACCACCGGAACAGGGGTTTCACGAGCAGTACTTC.

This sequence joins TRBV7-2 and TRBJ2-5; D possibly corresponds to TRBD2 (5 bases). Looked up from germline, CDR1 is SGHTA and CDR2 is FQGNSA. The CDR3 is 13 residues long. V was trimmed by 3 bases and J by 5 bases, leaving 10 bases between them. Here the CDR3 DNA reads TGTGCCAGCAGCTTGGATTGGAGGGAGACCCAGTACTTC. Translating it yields CASSLDWRETQYF.

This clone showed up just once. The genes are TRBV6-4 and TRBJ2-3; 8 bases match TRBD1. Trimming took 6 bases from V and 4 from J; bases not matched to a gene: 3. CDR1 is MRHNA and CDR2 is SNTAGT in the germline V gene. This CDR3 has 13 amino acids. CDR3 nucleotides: TGTGCCAGCAGGGACAGGGAAGCAGATACGCAGTATTTT. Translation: CASRDREADTQYF.